These T cell receptor beta chains were read from a single sample in a study of OX40 agonist ivuxolimab in advanced cancers. Sequencing used immunoSEQ multiplex PCR; TCRdb keeps in-frame clones, though not all of them. The sample has roughly 60,000 clones; around 83% are singletons. The material sequenced was CD4+ or CD8+ T cells sorted from blood, taken in a trial of the OX40 agonist ivuxolimab. These receptors originate from an adult with an advanced solid tumor such as melanoma, head and neck, liver or kidney cancer. The CDR3 runs from the conserved cysteine through the conserved F or W. A D gene is named only where the DNA matches it firmly. A clone size is listed for some rows: how often the clone was seen (once, few, many), or a class if it is expanded.

v_call: TRBV29-1
d_call: .
clone_size: .
cdr3_aa: CSARDIHSYEQYF

v_call: TRBV11-2
d_call: .
clone_size: .
cdr3_aa: CASSQEGGDSYEQYF

v_call: TRBV27
d_call: .
clone_size: .
cdr3_aa: CASSFGGLLGEKLFF

v_call: TRBV10-3
d_call: .
clone_size: .
cdr3_aa: CAISGAEDGMSYEQYF

v_call: TRBV2
d_call: .
clone_size: .
cdr3_aa: CASSEERQETQYF

v_call: TRBV5-4
d_call: .
clone_size: .
cdr3_aa: CASSFSGVPTDTQYF

v_call: TRBV30
d_call: .
clone_size: .
cdr3_aa: CAWSVRGPDTQYF

v_call: TRBV6-1
d_call: .
clone_size: .
cdr3_aa: CASILWGTTEAFF

v_call: TRBV27
d_call: TRBD2
clone_size: .
cdr3_aa: CASSLSPGLAGIFYEQFF

v_call: TRBV4-3
d_call: TRBD1
clone_size: .
cdr3_aa: CASSQDIGTGGYEQYF

v_call: TRBV9
d_call: .
clone_size: .
cdr3_aa: CASSVDVGLTDTQYF

v_call: TRBV10-3
d_call: .
clone_size: .
cdr3_aa: CAIMAGSRTDTQYF

v_call: TRBV28
d_call: .
clone_size: .
cdr3_aa: CASSLGRAFNQPQHF

v_call: TRBV5-6
d_call: .
clone_size: .
cdr3_aa: CASRIRGGYNYGYTF

v_call: TRBV28
d_call: .
clone_size: .
cdr3_aa: CASSLGSTGTNTIYF

v_call: TRBV2
d_call: .
clone_size: .
cdr3_aa: CASNNAGAFF

v_call: TRBV11-3
d_call: .
clone_size: .
cdr3_aa: CASSPRSGPRAYEQYF

v_call: TRBV6-1
d_call: .
clone_size: .
cdr3_aa: CASSEALENIQYF

v_call: TRBV28
d_call: .
clone_size: .
cdr3_aa: CASSLKSGRQTQYF

v_call: TRBV14
d_call: TRBD2
clone_size: once
cdr3_aa: CASSQISGRDYNEQFF

v_call: TRBV18
d_call: .
clone_size: few
cdr3_aa: CASSPPSGQPQHF

v_call: TRBV7-2
d_call: .
clone_size: .
cdr3_aa: CASSWAKLVAETQYF

v_call: TRBV28
d_call: TRBD1
clone_size: .
cdr3_aa: CASSWTGDEPQHF

v_call: TRBV5-6
d_call: TRBD1
clone_size: .
cdr3_aa: CASSSAGQAYEQYF

v_call: TRBV19
d_call: .
clone_size: .
cdr3_aa: CASSIRIVTGELFF

v_call: TRBV7-8
d_call: .
clone_size: once
cdr3_aa: CASSLARTAEAFF

v_call: TRBV30
d_call: .
clone_size: .
cdr3_aa: CAWSVSDEQYF

v_call: TRBV5-1
d_call: .
clone_size: .
cdr3_aa: CASSLGYSYEQYF

v_call: TRBV27
d_call: TRBD2
clone_size: .
cdr3_aa: CASSLRGLAGSIPLDEQFF

v_call: TRBV11-2
d_call: TRBD1
clone_size: .
cdr3_aa: CASSSYRGNTEAFF

v_call: TRBV5-6
d_call: TRBD2
clone_size: once
cdr3_aa: CASSALTSGEIYEQYF

v_call: TRBV7-8
d_call: .
clone_size: .
cdr3_aa: CASSLMGLTSNQPQHF

v_call: TRBV28
d_call: TRBD1
clone_size: .
cdr3_aa: CASSQPDRGQGGTFF

v_call: TRBV4-2
d_call: .
clone_size: .
cdr3_aa: CASSQGTDYEQYF

v_call: TRBV7-8
d_call: TRBD2
clone_size: .
cdr3_aa: CASSLGPSGSTDTQYF

v_call: TRBV11-2
d_call: .
clone_size: .
cdr3_aa: CASSLNQENIQYF

v_call: TRBV5-1
d_call: .
clone_size: .
cdr3_aa: CASRSEGAEKLFF

v_call: TRBV7-2
d_call: .
clone_size: .
cdr3_aa: CASSLEADITDTQYF

v_call: TRBV18
d_call: .
clone_size: .
cdr3_aa: CASSPGWGQSTDTQYF

v_call: TRBV6-5
d_call: TRBD1
clone_size: .
cdr3_aa: CASSYSHKGAGTQYF

v_call: TRBV10-3
d_call: TRBD2
clone_size: few
cdr3_aa: CAISDGYGTSGSRGEQFF

v_call: TRBV11-3
d_call: TRBD1
clone_size: .
cdr3_aa: CASTIGQEATGNTIYF

v_call: TRBV7-9
d_call: TRBD2
clone_size: .
cdr3_aa: CASSLQRGPDTQYF

v_call: TRBV4-1
d_call: .
clone_size: .
cdr3_aa: CASSQQGKNIQYF

v_call: TRBV13
d_call: .
clone_size: once
cdr3_aa: CASSLAMTAENTEAFF

v_call: TRBV5-1
d_call: .
clone_size: once
cdr3_aa: CASSLDLAEETQYF

v_call: TRBV19
d_call: TRBD2
clone_size: .
cdr3_aa: CASSSLAGFTGELFF

v_call: TRBV6-6
d_call: .
clone_size: few
cdr3_aa: CASSYLVGTGGELFF

v_call: TRBV4-1
d_call: .
clone_size: .
cdr3_aa: CASSQDSRRGQETQYF

v_call: TRBV6-1
d_call: .
clone_size: few
cdr3_aa: CASSELSYNEQFF

v_call: TRBV11-2
d_call: .
clone_size: .
cdr3_aa: CASSLVVAVSTDTQYF

v_call: TRBV19
d_call: .
clone_size: .
cdr3_aa: CASSRRPGELFF

v_call: TRBV4-2
d_call: .
clone_size: once
cdr3_aa: CASSLSPYGYGYTF

v_call: TRBV7-2
d_call: .
clone_size: .
cdr3_aa: CASSPGTSGSPLHF

v_call: TRBV11-1
d_call: TRBD1
clone_size: .
cdr3_aa: CASSLGQGDYEQYF

v_call: TRBV4-3
d_call: .
clone_size: .
cdr3_aa: CASRSRGGEYSPLHF

v_call: TRBV4-2
d_call: .
clone_size: .
cdr3_aa: CASSQEIEETQYF

v_call: TRBV4-1
d_call: TRBD2
clone_size: .
cdr3_aa: CASSHPGVAGLGKETQYF

v_call: TRBV4-1
d_call: .
clone_size: .
cdr3_aa: CASSQPRDNRQGYTF